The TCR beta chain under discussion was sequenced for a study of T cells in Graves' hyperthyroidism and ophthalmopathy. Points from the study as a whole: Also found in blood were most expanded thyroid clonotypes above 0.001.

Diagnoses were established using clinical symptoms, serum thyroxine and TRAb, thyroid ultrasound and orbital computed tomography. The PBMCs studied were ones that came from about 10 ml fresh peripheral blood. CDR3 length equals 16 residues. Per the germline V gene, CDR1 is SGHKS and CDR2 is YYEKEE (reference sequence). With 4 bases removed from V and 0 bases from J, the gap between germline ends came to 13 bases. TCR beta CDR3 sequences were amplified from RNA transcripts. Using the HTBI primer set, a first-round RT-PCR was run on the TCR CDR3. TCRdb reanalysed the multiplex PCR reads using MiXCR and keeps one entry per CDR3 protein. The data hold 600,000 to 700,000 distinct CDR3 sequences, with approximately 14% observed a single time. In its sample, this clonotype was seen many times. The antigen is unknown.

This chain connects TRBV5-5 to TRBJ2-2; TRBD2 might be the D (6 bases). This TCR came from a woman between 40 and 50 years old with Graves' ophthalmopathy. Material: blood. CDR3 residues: CASSLAGGSNTGELFF. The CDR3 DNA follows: TGTGCCAGCAGCCTGGCCGGGGGATCGAACACCGGGGAGCTGTTTTTT.